These T cell receptor beta chains were read from a single sample in a study of cytomegalovirus exposure and HLA in healthy donors. Measured with immunoSEQ multiplex PCR; TCRdb has only the in-frame clones, and not every one. The repertoire has about 120,000 clones, about four fifths of them found once; the top ten carry 8.5% to 10%. The specimen sequenced was PBMCs. Receptor source: a female donor in good health and CMV-seropositive. Each CDR3 is given with its conserved first and last residue. The D gene is left open where the match is weak. Part of the rows lack a size; the others show once, few, many or a class for expanded clones.

size	J	D	V	CDR3	DNA
-	TRBJ1-5	-	TRBV6-1	CASSEHRNQPQHF	TGTGCCAGCAGTGAACACAGGAATCAGCCCCAGCATTTT
-	TRBJ1-3	-	TRBV5-1	CASREGGFSGNTIYF	TGCGCCAGCCGGGAAGGGGGATTCTCTGGAAACACCATATATTTT
many	TRBJ2-7	-	TRBV6-1	CASSQSDEQYF	TGTGCCAGCAGCCAAAGCGACGAGCAGTACTTC
-	TRBJ2-6	-	TRBV30	CAWSVGSGDSGANVLTF	TGTGCCTGGAGTGTAGGGTCCGGGGACTCTGGGGCCAACGTCCTGACTTTC
-	TRBJ2-7	TRBD1	TRBV28	CASSPSDRGAYEQYF	TGTGCCAGCAGTCCGTCGGACAGGGGCGCCTACGAGCAGTACTTC
-	TRBJ1-1	-	TRBV28	CASSGQQNTEAFF	TGTGCCAGCAGTGGACAGCAGAACACTGAAGCTTTCTTT
-	TRBJ2-1	TRBD2	TRBV5-1	CASSLVAGGDEQFF	TGCGCCAGCAGCTTGGTAGCGGGGGGGGATGAGCAGTTCTTC
-	TRBJ2-5	-	TRBV18	CASSPGTSETQYF	TGTGCCAGCTCACCGGGGACATCGGAGACCCAGTACTTC
-	TRBJ1-3	-	TRBV14	CASSQEGHRNTIYF	TGTGCCAGCAGCCAAGAAGGACACCGAAACACCATATATTTT
-	TRBJ1-6	TRBD1	TRBV27	CASRRDRDAYNSPLHF	TGTGCCAGCAGGCGGGACAGGGACGCCTATAATTCACCCCTCCACTTT
-	TRBJ2-3	-	TRBV30	CAWSTGPDTQYF	TGTGCCTGGAGCACAGGGCCGGATACGCAGTATTTT
-	TRBJ1-2	TRBD1	TRBV28	CASVGQVYGYTF	TGTGCCAGCGTGGGACAGGTCTATGGCTACACCTTC
-	TRBJ2-7	TRBD1	TRBV14	CASSQDPGTGIYEQYF	TGTGCCAGCAGCCAAGATCCCGGGACAGGGATCTACGAGCAGTACTTC
-	TRBJ1-1	-	TRBV7-8	CASSLQGNTEAFF	TGTGCCAGCAGCCTACAGGGTAACACTGAAGCTTTCTTT
-	TRBJ1-5	-	TRBV6-6	CASSLPGQPQHF	TGTGCCAGCAGTCTCCCAGGTCAGCCCCAGCATTTT
-	TRBJ2-1	TRBD2	TRBV6-1	CASSEVGFVTGGSEQFF	TGTGCCAGCAGTGAAGTAGGGTTTGTGACCGGGGGGAGCGAGCAGTTCTTC
-	TRBJ2-2	-	TRBV11-3	CASSSGVPGELFF	TGTGCCAGCAGCTCCGGGGTTCCCGGGGAGCTGTTTTTT